The T cell receptor (beta chain) under discussion was sequenced for a study of long-term antiretroviral therapy in people with HIV. Broader study findings: Subsequent to ART, diversity was augmented yet persisted below that of transplant donor controls.

This CDR3 comprises 12 residues. Germline values: CDR1 MNHNS, CDR2 SASEGT. V was pared by 7 bases and J by 7 bases, with 11 bases between. At the survey level, the v3.0 immunoSEQ assay was run. Repertoires were generated with immunoSEQ multiplex PCR, while TCRdb's copy carries only in-frame clones and drops some. The repertoire holds some 21,000 clones, with 60% to 80% as singletons. Details on this clone: Its specificity is unknown.

The receptor was isolated from a woman in her forties with HIV. The chain joins TRBV6-1 to TRBJ2-1, with D possibly matching TRBD2 (6 bases). Material: unsorted PBMCs, obtained 1.7 to 1.8 years before starting antiretroviral therapy. The CDR3 DNA reads as TGTGCCAGCATGGGCGGGAAAAATGAGCAGTTCTTC. It specifies CASMGGKNEQFF.